The clone carrying this T cell receptor (beta chain) was recorded a few times. What it binds is unknown. The CDR3 sequence is 11 residues long. Germline CDR1 and CDR2: ENHRY and SYGVKD. V lost 6 bases to trimming and J lost 9 bases, with 9 bases between them. Barcoded TCR alpha and TCR beta cDNA libraries with UMIs came from 5'RACE using constant-segment primers. Via MiXCR, TCRdb re-called the 5' RACE reads, giving one row per CDR3 protein. The sample yields 200,000 to 250,000 distinct CDR3 sequences, 8% to 10% seen once. The data were taken from a study of T-cell memory formation after mild COVID-19. Study conclusions and caveats: In pre-infection memory, a portion of responding clones appeared, which suggested that cross-reactive memory joined.

The receptor was derived from a man aged 18 to 30 who had mild COVID-19 (a few samples of this study predate the infection). Cell type and time point are not known. The sequencing sample was made of PBMCs or a T cell subset sorted from them (not recorded which). J is TRBJ2-1 and V is TRBV10-3, with D possibly being TRBD1 (5 bases). CDR3 amino acids: CAISTGPEQFF. The CDR3, as DNA: TGTGCCATCAGCACAGGCCCTGAGCAGTTCTTC.